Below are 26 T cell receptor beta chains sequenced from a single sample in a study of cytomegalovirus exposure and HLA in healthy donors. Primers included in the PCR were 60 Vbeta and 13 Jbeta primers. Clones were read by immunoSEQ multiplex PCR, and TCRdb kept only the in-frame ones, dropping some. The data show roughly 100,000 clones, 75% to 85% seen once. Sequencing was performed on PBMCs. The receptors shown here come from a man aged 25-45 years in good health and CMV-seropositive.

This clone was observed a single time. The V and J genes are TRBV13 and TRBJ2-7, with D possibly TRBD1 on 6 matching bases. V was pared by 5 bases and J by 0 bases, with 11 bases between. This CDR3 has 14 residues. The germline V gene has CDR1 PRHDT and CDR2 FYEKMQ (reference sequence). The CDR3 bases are TGTGCCAGCAGCATAACGGACAGCTCCTACGAGCAGTACTTC. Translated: CASSITDSSYEQYF.

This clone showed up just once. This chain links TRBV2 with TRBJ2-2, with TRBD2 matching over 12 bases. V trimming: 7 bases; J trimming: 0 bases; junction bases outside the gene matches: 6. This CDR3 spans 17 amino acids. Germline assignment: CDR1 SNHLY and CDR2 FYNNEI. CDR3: CASTLPSGRANTGELFF. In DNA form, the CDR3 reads TGTGCCAGCACCCTCCCTAGCGGGAGGGCGAACACCGGGGAGCTGTTTTTT.

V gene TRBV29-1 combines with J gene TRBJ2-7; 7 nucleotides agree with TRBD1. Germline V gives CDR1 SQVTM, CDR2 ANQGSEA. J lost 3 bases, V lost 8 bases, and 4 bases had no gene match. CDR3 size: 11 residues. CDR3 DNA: TGCAGCTTAAGACAGGGCTACGAGCAGTACTTC. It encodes CSLRQGYEQYF.

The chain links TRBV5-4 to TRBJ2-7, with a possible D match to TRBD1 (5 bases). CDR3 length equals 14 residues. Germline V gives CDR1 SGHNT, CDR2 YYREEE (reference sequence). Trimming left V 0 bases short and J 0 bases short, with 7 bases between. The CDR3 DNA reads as TGTGCCAGCAGCTTGGAGGGGCTCTCCTACGAGCAGTACTTC. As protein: CASSLEGLSYEQYF.

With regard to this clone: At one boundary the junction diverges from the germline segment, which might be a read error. CDR3 DNA: TGTGCCAGCCAAAAAGACAGGAACATTGAAGCTTTCTTT. Its translation is CASQKDRNIEAFF. This chain joins TRBV19 and TRBJ1-1, with D perhaps TRBD1 (6 bases). CDR3 length: 13 residues. Germline assignment: CDR1 LNHDA and CDR2 SQIVND (reference sequence).

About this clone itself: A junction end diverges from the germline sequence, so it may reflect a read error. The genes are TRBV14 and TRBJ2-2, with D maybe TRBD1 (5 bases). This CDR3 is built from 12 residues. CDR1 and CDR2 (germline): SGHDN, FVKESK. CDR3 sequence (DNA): TGTGCCAGCAGCCAGGTCAGCAGGGAACTGTTTTTT. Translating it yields CASSQVSRELFF.

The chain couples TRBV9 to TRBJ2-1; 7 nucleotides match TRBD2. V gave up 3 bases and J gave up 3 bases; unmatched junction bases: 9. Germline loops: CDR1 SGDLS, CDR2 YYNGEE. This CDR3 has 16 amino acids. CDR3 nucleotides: TGTGCCAGCAGCGCCATGCTGGCGGGAGTCTACAATGAGCAGTTCTTC. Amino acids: CASSAMLAGVYNEQFF.

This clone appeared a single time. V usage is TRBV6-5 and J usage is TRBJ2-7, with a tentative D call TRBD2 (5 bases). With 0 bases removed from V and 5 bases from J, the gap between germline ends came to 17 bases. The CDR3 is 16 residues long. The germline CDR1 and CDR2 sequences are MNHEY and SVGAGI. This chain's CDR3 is CASSYSTVSGQDEQYF. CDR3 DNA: TGTGCCAGCAGTTACTCCACTGTGAGCGGTCAGGACGAGCAGTACTTC.

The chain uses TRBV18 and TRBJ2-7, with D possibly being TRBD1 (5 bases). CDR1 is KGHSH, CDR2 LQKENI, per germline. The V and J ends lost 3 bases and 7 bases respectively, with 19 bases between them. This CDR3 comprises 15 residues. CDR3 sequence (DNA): TGTGCCAGCTCACCTGGTGGGGCCGCCGTGGGGGAGCAGTACTTC. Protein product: CASSPGGAAVGEQYF.

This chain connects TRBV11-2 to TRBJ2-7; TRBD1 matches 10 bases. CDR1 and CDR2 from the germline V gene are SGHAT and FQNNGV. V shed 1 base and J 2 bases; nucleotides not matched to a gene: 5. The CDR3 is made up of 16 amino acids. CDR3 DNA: TGTGCCAGCAGCTTAGTGGGGACAGGGGCGACCTACGAGCAGTACTTC. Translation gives CASSLVGTGATYEQYF.

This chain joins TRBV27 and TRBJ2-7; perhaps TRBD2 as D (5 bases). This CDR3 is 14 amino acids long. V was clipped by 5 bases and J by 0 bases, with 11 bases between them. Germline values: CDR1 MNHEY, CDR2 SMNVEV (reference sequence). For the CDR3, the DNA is TGTGCCAGCAGTCGGACTTCATTCTCCTACGAGCAGTACTTC. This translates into CASSRTSFSYEQYF.

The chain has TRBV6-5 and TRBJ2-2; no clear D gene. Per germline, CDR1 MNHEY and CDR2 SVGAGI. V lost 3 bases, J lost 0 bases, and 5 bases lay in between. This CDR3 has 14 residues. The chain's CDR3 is CASSYAANTGELFF. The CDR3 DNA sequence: TGTGCCAGCAGTTATGCAGCGAACACCGGGGAGCTGTTTTTT.

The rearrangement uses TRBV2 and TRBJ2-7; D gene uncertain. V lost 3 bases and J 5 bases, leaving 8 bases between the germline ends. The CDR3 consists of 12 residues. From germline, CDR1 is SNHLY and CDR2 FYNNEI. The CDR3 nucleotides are TGTGCCAGCAGTGAGAGTAGCAACGAGCAGTACTTC. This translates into CASSESSNEQYF.

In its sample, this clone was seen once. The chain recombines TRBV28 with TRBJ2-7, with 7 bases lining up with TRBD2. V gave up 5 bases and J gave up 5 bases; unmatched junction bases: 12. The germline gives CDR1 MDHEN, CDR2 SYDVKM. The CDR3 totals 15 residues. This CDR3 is CASSGSGGGLHEQYF. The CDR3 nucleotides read TGTGCCAGCAGTGGATCGGGGGGAGGGCTTCACGAGCAGTACTTC. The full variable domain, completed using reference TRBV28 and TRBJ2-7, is DVKVTQSSRYLVKRTGEKVFLECVQDMDHENMFWYRQDPGLGLRLIYFSYDVKMKEKGDIPEGYSVSREKKERFSLILESASTNQTSMYLCASSGSGGGLHEQYFGPGTRLTVT.

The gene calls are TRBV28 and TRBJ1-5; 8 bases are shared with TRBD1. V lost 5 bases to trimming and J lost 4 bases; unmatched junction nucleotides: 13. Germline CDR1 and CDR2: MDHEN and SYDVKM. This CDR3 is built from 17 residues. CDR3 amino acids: CASSIPTGEVRNQPQHF. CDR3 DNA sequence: TGTGCCAGCAGTATACCGACAGGGGAGGTTAGGAATCAGCCCCAGCATTTT.

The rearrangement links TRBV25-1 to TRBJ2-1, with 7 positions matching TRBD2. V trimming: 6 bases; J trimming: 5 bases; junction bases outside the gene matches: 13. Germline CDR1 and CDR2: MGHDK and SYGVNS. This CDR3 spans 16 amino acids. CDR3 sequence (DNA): TGTGCCAGCAGCGCACACGAGGGGAGGGGCGACAATGAGCAGTTCTTC. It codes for CASSAHEGRGDNEQFF.

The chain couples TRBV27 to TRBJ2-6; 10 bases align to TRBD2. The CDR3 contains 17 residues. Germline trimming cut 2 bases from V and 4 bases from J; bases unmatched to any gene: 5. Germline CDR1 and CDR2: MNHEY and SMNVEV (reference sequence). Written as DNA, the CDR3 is TGTGCCAGCAGTTTAGTAGCGGGAGGATCCGGGGCCAACGTCCTGACTTTC. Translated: CASSLVAGGSGANVLTF. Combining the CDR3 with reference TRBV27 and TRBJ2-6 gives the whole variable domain EAQVTQNPRYLITVTGKKLTVTCSQNMNHEYMSWYRQDPGLGLRQIYYSMNVEVTDKGDVPEGYKVSRKEKRNFPLILESPSPNQTSLYFCASSLVAGGSGANVLTFGAGSRLTVL.

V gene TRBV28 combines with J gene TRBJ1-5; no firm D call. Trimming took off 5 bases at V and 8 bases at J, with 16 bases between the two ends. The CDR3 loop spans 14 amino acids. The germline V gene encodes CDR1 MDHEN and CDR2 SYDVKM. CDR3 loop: CASSLTLFDKPQHF. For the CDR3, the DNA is TGTGCCAGCAGTCTGACACTCTTCGACAAGCCCCAGCATTTT. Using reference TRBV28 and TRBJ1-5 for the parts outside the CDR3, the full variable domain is DVKVTQSSRYLVKRTGEKVFLECVQDMDHENMFWYRQDPGLGLRLIYFSYDVKMKEKGDIPEGYSVSREKKERFSLILESASTNQTSMYLCASSLTLFDKPQHFGDGTRLSIL.

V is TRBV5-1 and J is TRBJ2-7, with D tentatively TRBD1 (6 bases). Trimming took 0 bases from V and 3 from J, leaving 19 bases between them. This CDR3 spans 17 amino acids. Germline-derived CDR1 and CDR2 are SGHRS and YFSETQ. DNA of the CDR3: TGCGCCAGCAGCTTGGCGATGACCAGGGGAACGGACTACGAGCAGTACTTC. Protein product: CASSLAMTRGTDYEQYF.

The DNA of the CDR3 is TGTGCCAGCAGCCGAACTAGCGGGAGCTACGAGCAGTACTTC. It translates to CASSRTSGSYEQYF. The genes are TRBV28 and TRBJ2-7, with 11 bases that match TRBD2. From germline, CDR1 is MDHEN and CDR2 SYDVKM. This CDR3 has 14 residues. Unmatched junction bases numbered 4, after V lost 6 bases and J lost 3 bases.

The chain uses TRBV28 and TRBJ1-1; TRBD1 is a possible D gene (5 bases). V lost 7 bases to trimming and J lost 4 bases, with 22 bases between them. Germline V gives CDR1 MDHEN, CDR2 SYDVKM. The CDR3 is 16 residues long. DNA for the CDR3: TGTGCCAGCACTCCTTTTGGGGCAGGGATAGGCACTGAAGCTTTCTTT. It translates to CASTPFGAGIGTEAFF.

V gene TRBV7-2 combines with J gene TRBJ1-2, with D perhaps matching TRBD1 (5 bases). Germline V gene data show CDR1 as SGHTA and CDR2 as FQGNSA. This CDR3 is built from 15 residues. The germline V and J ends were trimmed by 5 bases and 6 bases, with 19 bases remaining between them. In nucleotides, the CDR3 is TGTGCCAGCAGCCCCCGGGGGTCTCCGATACATGGCTACACCTTC. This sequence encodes CASSPRGSPIHGYTF.

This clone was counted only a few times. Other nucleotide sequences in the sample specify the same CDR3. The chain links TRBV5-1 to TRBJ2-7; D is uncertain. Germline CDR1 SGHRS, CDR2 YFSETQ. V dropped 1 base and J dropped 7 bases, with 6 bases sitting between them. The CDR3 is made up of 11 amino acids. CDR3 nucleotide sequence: TGCGCCAGCAGCTTGAACGGGGAGCAGTACTTC. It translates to CASSLNGEQYF.

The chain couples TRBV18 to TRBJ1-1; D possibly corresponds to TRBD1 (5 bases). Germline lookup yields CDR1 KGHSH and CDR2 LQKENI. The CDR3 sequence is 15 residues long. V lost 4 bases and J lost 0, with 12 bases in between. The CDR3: CASSRLQELNTEAFF. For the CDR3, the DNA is TGTGCCAGCTCACGGCTACAGGAATTGAACACTGAAGCTTTCTTT.

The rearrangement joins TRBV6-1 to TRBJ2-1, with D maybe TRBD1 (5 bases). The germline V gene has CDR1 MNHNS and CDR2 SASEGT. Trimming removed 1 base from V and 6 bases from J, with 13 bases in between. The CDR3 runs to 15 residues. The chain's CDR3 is CASSEVPGHLNEQFF. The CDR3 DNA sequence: TGTGCCAGCAGTGAAGTCCCTGGACACCTCAATGAGCAGTTCTTC.

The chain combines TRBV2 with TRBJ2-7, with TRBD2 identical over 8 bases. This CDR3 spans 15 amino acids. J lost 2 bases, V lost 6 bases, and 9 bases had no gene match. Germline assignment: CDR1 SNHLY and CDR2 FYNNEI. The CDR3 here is CASRGTRNKAYEQYF. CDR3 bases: TGTGCCAGCAGGGGGACTAGGAACAAAGCCTACGAGCAGTACTTC.